The next 8 T cell receptor beta chains were all read from a single sample in a study of blood T cell repertoires in COVID-19. Assay used: immunoSEQ multiplex PCR; TCRdb lists only in-frame clones, some missing. The sample holds roughly 350,000 clones; approximately 90% are singletons and the top ten take roughly 3.3%. Sequenced sample: peripheral blood. The source is a woman aged 18-35 years who had recovered from COVID-19.

This chain connects TRBV10-3 to TRBJ2-7, with TRBD1 matching over 7 bases. V was clipped by 0 bases and J by 4 bases; unmatched bases: 6. This CDR3 is 15 amino acids long. Germline lookup yields CDR1 ENHRY and CDR2 SYGVKD. In nucleotides, the CDR3 is TGTGCCATCAGTGAGTCGAATGACAGGGATTACGAGCAGTACGTC. Protein: CAISESNDRDYEQYV.

V gene TRBV12-3 or TRBV12-4 combines with J gene TRBJ1-2, with TRBD1 matching over 10 bases. With V trimmed by 5 bases and J by 5 bases, 2 bases remained unmatched. The CDR3 runs 13 residues. The CDR3 DNA sequence: TGTGCCAGCAGTCCGGGACAGGGGTATGGCTACACCTTC. It encodes CASSPGQGYGYTF.

This rearrangement joins TRBV6-2 or TRBV6-3 to TRBJ1-5; 9 bases are shared with TRBD1. The CDR3 covers 14 residues. Germline CDR1 MNHEY, CDR2 SVGEGT. Unmatched junction bases numbered 4, after V lost 4 bases and J lost 6 bases. DNA of the CDR3: TGTGCCAGCAGTTTGGGACAGGGAGGTCAGCCCCAGCATTTT. Residues: CASSLGQGGQPQHF.

J is TRBJ2-2 and V is TRBV4-3, with a possible D match to TRBD2 (6 bases). Germline loops: CDR1 LGHNA, CDR2 YSLEER. The CDR3 has 20 amino acids. V lost 5 bases and J lost 3, with 28 bases in between. DNA for the CDR3: TGCGCCAGCAGCAAGAGTCTAGGGGACTCCATTATAGGGGACACCGGGGAGCTGTTTTTT. Amino acid sequence: CASSKSLGDSIIGDTGELFF.

The rearrangement uses TRBV27 and TRBJ2-7, with D possibly TRBD1 on 5 matching bases. The ends were cut back, 9 bases at V and 0 bases at J, with 18 bases in the middle. The CDR3 extends over 15 amino acids. Germline V gene sequence: CDR1 MNHEY, CDR2 SMNVEV (reference sequence). As DNA, the CDR3 is TGTGCCAGACAAATTTCAGGGCCACCCTCCTACGAGCAGTACGTC. Its translation: CARQISGPPSYEQYV.

The rearrangement uses TRBV6-4 and TRBJ1-6; 11 positions match TRBD1. With 4 bases clipped from V and 9 bases from J, the junction kept 5 bases outside the gene matches. This CDR3 has 15 residues. CDR1 is MRHNA, CDR2 SNTAGT, per germline. In DNA, the CDR3 is TGTGCCAGCAGTGCCGCGGACAGGGGGCTTTCACCCCTCCACTTT. This translates into CASSAADRGLSPLHF.

V and J are TRBV19 and TRBJ2-1, with TRBD2 identical over 7 bases. Germline V CDR1 and CDR2: LNHDA, SQIVND (reference sequence). The CDR3 loop spans 16 amino acids. V lost 6 bases, J lost 0 bases, and 8 bases stayed unmatched. The CDR3 region has the DNA TGTGCCAGTAGCCCCCCACTAGCGCGCTCCTACAATGAGCAGTTCTTC. Encoded protein: CASSPPLARSYNEQFF.

This clone was counted once. CDR3 amino acids: CASCGSLRQETQYF. DNA for the CDR3: TGTGCCAGCTGCGGGAGTCTGAGGCAAGAGACCCAGTACTTC. The chain employs TRBV2 and TRBJ2-5, with 7 bases aligning to TRBD2. Germline CDR1 and CDR2: SNHLY and FYNNEI. V was pared by 8 bases and J by 2 bases, with 8 bases of the junction left unmatched. CDR3 length: 14 amino acids.